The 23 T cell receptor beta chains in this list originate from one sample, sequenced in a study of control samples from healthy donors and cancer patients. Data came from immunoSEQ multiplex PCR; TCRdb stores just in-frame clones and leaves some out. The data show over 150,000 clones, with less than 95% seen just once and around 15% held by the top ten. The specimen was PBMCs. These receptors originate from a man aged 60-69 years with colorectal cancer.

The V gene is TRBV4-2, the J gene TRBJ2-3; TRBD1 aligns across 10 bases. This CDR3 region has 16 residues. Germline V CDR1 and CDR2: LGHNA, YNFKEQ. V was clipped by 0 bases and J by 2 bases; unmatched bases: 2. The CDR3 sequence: CASSQDGTGDTDTQYF. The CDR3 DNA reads TGTGCCAGCAGCCAAGACGGGACAGGGGACACAGATACGCAGTATTTT.

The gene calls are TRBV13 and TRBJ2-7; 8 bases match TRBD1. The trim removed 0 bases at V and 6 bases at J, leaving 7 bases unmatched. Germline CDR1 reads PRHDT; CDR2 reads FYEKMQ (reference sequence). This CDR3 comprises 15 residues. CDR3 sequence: CASSLGDRERGEQYF. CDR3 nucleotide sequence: TGTGCCAGCAGCTTAGGGGACAGGGAGCGCGGCGAGCAGTACTTC.

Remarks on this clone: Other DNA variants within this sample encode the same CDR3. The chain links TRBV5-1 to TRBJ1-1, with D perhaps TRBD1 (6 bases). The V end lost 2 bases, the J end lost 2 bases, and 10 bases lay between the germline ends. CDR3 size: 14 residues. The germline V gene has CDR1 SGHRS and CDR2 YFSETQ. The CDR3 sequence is CASSLQGVNTEAFF. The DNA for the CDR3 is TGCGCCAGCAGCTTACAGGGTGTCAACACTGAAGCTTTCTTT. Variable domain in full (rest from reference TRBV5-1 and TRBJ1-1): KAGVTQTPRYLIKTRGQQVTLSCSPISGHRSVSWYQQTPGQGLQFLFEYFSETQRNKGNFPGRFSGRQFSNSRSEMNVSTLELGDSALYLCASSLQGVNTEAFFGQGTRLTVV.

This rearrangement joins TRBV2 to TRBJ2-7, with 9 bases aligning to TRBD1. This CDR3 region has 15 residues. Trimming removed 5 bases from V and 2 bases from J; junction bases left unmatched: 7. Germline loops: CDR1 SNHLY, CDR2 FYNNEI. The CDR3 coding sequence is TGTGCCAGCAGTTACAGGACAGGGGATACCTACGAGCAGTACTTC. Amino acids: CASSYRTGDTYEQYF.

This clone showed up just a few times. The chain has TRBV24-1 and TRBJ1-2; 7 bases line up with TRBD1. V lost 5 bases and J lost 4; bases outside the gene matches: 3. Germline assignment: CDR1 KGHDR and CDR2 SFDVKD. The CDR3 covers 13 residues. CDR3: CATSAGGGYGYTF. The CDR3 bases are TGTGCCACCAGTGCAGGGGGAGGCTATGGCTACACCTTC.

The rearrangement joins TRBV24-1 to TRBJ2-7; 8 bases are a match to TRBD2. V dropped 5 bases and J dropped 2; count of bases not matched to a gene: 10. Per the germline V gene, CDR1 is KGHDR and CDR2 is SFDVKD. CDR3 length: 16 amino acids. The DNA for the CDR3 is TGTGCCACCAGTGCCTCCGGGAGGGGGTCAACCTACGAGCAGTACTTC. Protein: CATSASGRGSTYEQYF.

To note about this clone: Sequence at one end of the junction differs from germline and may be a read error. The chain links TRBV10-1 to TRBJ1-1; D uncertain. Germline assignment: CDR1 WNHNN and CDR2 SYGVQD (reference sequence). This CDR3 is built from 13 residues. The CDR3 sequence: CASSEKTNTETFF. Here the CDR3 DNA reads TGCGCCAGCAGTGAGAAAACGAACACTGAAACTTTCTTT.

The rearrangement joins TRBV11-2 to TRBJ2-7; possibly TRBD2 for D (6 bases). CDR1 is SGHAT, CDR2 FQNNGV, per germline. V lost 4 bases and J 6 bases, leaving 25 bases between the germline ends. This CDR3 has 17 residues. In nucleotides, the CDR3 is TGTGCCAGCAGCTCTCCAAGAAGGAGGGCTAATTATGGCGAGCAGTACTTC. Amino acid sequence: CASSSPRRRANYGEQYF.

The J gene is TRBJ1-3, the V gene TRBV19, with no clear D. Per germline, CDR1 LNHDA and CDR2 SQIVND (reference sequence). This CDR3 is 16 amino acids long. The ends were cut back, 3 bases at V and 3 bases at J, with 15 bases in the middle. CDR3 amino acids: CASSIGGRGIGNTIYF. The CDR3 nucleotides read TGTGCCAGTAGTATCGGAGGCAGAGGGATTGGAAACACCATATATTTT.

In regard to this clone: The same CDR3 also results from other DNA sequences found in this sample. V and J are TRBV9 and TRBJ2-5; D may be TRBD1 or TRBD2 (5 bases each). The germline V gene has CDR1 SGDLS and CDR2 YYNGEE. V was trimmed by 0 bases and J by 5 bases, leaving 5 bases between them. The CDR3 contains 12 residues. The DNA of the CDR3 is TGTGCCAGCAGCGTAGGGGGGGAGACCCAGTACTTC. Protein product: CASSVGGETQYF.

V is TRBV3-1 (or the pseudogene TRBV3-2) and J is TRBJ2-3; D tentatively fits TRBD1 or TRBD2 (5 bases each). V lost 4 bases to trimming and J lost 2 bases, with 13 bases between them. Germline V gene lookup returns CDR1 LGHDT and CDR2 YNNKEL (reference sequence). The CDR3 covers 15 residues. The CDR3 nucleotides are TGTGCCAGCAGCCGGGACGCCACCTTCACAGATACGCAGTATTTT. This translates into CASSRDATFTDTQYF.

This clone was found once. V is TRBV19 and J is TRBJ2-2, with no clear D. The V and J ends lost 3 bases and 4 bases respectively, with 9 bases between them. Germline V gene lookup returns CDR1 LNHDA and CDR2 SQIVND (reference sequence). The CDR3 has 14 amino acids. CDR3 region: CASSIKGPTGELFF. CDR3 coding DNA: TGTGCCAGTAGTATCAAAGGACCCACCGGGGAGCTGTTTTTT.

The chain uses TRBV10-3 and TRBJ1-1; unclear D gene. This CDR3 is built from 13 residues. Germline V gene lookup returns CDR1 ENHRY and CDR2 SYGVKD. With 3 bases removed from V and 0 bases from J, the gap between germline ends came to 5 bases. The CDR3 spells CAISDAMNTEAFF. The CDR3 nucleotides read TGTGCCATCAGTGACGCGATGAACACTGAAGCTTTCTTT.

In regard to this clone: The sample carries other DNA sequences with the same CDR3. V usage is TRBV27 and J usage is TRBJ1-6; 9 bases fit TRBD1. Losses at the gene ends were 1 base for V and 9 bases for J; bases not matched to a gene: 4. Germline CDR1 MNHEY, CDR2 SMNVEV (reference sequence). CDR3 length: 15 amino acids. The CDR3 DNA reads TGTGCCAGCAGTTTATTGGACAGGGGAGGTTCACCCCTCCACTTT. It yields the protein CASSLLDRGGSPLHF.

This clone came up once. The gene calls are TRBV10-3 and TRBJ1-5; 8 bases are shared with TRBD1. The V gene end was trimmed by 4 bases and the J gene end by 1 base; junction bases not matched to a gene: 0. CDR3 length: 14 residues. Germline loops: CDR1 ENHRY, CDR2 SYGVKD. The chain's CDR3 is CAISGDRSNQPQHF. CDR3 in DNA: TGTGCCATCAGTGGGGACAGGAGCAATCAGCCCCAGCATTTT.

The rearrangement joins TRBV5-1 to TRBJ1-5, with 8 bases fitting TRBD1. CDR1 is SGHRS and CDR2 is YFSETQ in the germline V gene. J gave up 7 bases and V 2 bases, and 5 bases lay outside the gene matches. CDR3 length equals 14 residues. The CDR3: CASSFGTGGQPQHF. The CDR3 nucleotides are TGCGCCAGCAGCTTCGGGACAGGCGGCCAGCCCCAGCATTTT.

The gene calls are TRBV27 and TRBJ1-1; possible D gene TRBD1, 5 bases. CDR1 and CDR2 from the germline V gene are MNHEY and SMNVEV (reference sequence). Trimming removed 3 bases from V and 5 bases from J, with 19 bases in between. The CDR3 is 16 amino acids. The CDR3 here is CASSFSLGGGGTEAFF. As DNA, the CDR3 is TGTGCCAGCAGTTTTTCCCTCGGGGGGGGAGGAACTGAAGCTTTCTTT.

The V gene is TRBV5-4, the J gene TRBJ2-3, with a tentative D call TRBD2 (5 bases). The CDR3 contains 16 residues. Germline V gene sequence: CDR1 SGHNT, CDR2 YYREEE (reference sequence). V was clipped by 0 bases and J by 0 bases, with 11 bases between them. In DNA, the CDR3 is TGTGCCAGCAGCTTGGTCCGGGGTGCTAGCACAGATACGCAGTATTTT. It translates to CASSLVRGASTDTQYF.

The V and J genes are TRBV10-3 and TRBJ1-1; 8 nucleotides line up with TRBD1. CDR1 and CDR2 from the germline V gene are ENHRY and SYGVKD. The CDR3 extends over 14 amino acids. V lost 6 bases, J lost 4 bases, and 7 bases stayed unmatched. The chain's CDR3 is CAISPGQGSTEAFF. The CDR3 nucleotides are TGTGCCATCAGCCCCGGACAGGGAAGCACTGAAGCTTTCTTT.

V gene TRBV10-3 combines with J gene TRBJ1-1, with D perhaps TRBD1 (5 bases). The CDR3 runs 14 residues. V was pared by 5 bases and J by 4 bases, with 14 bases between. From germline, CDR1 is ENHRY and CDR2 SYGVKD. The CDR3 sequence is CAISPGLGGTEAFF. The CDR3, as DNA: TGTGCCATCAGTCCGGGTCTTGGGGGCACTGAAGCTTTCTTT.

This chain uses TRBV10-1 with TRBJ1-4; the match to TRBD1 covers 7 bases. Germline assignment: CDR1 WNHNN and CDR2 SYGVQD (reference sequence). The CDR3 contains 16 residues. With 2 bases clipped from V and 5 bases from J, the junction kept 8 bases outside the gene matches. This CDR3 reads CASSETRTGENEKLFF. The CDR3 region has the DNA TGCGCCAGCAGTGAGACCAGGACAGGCGAGAATGAAAAACTGTTTTTT.

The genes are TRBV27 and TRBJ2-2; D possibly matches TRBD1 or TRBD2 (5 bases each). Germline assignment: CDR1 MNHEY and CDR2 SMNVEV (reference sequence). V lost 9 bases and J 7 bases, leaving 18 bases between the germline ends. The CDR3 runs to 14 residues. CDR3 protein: CASSWGNTGGELFF. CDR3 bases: TGTGCCAGTTCCTGGGGGAACACAGGCGGGGAGCTGTTTTTT.

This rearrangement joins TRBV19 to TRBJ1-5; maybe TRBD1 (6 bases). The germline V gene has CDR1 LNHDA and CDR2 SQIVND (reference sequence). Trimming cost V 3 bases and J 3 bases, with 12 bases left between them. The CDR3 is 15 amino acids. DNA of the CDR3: TGTGCCAGTAGTATTGGGCAGGGGAACAATCAGCCCCAGCATTTT. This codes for CASSIGQGNNQPQHF.